Listed below are T cell receptor beta chains from one sample, sequenced in a study of T-cell reconstitution after alpha-beta-depleted transplantation in children. From the PCR reads, TCRdb called clonotypes with MiXCR, one entry per CDR3 protein. The sample shows hundreds of thousands of distinct CDR3 sequences, approximately 17% of them seen only once. Sequenced material: PBMCs, mostly from graft donor cells, taken 360 days after TCRalphabeta/CD19-depleted stem cell transplant. Every receptor here comes from a male patient aged 2 to 9 who had a stem cell transplant for acute lymphoblastic leukemia, so the T cells may come from the graft donor. Both conserved end residues are part of each CDR3. A D gene is named only where the DNA matches it firmly. Size values are once, few and many counts, or a class for expanded clones, and some rows have none.

v_call,d_call,j_call,clone_size,cdr3_aa,cdr3_nt
TRBV4-2,TRBD1,TRBJ2-1,.,CASSPRDRGRVEQFF,TGTGCCAGCAGCCCGCGGGACAGGGGAAGGGTTGAGCAGTTCTTC
TRBV18,TRBD1,TRBJ2-1,few,CASSPPSGGLYNEQFF,TGTGCCAGCTCACCACCATCAGGGGGCCTATACAATGAGCAGTTCTTC
TRBV20-1,TRBD1,TRBJ2-7,few,CSAPRTGIYEQYF,TGCAGTGCTCCTCGGACAGGGATCTACGAGCAGTACTTC
TRBV20-1,TRBD2,TRBJ2-1,many,CSARPPGGPYNEQFF,TGCAGTGCCCGCCCCCCGGGGGGGCCCTACAATGAGCAGTTCTTC
TRBV5-1,TRBD1,TRBJ2-7,many,CASSAPGQGIYEQYF,TGCGCCAGCAGCGCACCGGGACAGGGAATCTACGAGCAGTACTTC
TRBV20-1,.,TRBJ2-1,many,CSARVGGDRHYNEQFF,TGCAGTGCTAGAGTCGGAGGGGATAGGCATTACAATGAGCAGTTCTTC
TRBV5-1,TRBD1,TRBJ2-2,.,CASSPGQGAAGELFF,TGCGCCAGCAGCCCCGGACAGGGGGCAGCCGGGGAGCTGTTTTTT
TRBV12-3/TRBV12-4,.,TRBJ1-1,few,CASSLYTAPNTEAFF,TGTGCCAGCAGTTTATATACGGCCCCGAACACTGAAGCTTTCTTT
TRBV6-5,.,TRBJ2-2,.,CASSYSRLTGELFF,TGTGCCAGCAGTTACTCGAGGCTCACCGGGGAGCTGTTTTTT
TRBV3-1,.,TRBJ1-2,few,CASSPGLVDYGYTF,TGTGCCAGCAGCCCAGGGCTGGTGGACTATGGCTACACCTTC
TRBV29-1,.,TRBJ1-2,few,CSVDVDSIVKTF,TGCAGCGTTGATGTGGACTCCATTGTAAAGACCTTC
TRBV5-1,.,TRBJ2-1,few,CASSPMDPPRSYNEQFF,TGCGCCAGCAGCCCCATGGACCCCCCCAGATCCTACAATGAGCAGTTCTTC
TRBV2,TRBD2,TRBJ2-1,few,CASSEGAGGYF,TGTGCCAGCAGTGAAGGTGCGGGGGGCTACTTC
TRBV7-9,.,TRBJ1-1,.,CASSHPIRGEYTEAFF,TGTGCCAGCAGCCACCCCATTCGGGGTGAGTACACTGAAGCTTTCTTT
TRBV6-5,.,TRBJ2-2,few,CASSYSGGELFF,TGTGCCAGCAGTTACTCCGGCGGGGAGCTGTTTTTT
TRBV7-7,.,TRBJ2-5,.,CASSFLPQAETQYF,TGTGCTAGCAGCTTCCTCCCACAAGCGGAGACCCAGTACTTC
TRBV20-1,.,TRBJ1-1,many,CSARSGSTEAFF,TGCAGTGCTAGAAGCGGCTCCACTGAAGCTTTCTTT
TRBV12-3/TRBV12-4,.,TRBJ2-7,.,CASSFYQGGSYEQYF,TGTGCCAGCAGCTTCTACCAGGGGGGATCCTACGAGCAGTACTTC